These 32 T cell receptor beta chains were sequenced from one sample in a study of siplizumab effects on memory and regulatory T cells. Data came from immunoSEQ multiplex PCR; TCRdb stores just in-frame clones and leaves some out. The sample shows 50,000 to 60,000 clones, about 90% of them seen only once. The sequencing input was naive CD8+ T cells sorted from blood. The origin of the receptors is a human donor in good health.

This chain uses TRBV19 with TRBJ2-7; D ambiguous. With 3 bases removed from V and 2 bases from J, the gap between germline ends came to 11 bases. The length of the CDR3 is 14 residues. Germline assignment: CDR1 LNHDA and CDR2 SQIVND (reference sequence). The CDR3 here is CASSIFGDPYEQYF. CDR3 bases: TGTGCCAGTAGTATTTTCGGAGACCCCTACGAGCAGTACTTC.

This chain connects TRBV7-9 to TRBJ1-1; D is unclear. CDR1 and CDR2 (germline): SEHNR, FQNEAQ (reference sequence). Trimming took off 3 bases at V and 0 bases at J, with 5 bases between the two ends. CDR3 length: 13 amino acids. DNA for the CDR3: TGTGCCAGCAGCTTTCTCCTGAACACTGAAGCTTTCTTT. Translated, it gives CASSFLLNTEAFF.

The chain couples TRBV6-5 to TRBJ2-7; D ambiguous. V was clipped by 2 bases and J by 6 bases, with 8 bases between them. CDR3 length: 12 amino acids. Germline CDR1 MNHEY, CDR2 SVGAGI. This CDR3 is CASSYRDGEQYF. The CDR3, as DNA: TGTGCCAGCAGTTACAGGGATGGCGAGCAGTACTTC.

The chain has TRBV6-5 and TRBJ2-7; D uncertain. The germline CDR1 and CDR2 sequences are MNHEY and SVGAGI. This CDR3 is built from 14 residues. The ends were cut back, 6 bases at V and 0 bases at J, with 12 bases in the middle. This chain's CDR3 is CASRTDRFSYEQYF. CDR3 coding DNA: TGTGCCAGCAGAACCGACCGGTTCTCCTACGAGCAGTACTTC.

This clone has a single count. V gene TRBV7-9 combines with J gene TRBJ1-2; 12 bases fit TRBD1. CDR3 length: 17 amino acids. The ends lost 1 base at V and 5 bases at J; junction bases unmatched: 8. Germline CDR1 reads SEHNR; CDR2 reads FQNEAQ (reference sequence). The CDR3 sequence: CASSLGGTGGLGYGYTF. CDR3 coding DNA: TGTGCCAGCAGCTTAGGAGGGACAGGGGGCCTAGGGTATGGCTACACCTTC.

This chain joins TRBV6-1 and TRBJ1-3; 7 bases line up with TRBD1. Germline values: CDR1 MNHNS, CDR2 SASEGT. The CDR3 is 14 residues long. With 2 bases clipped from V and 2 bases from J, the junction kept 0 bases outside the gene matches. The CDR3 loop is CASSEQGAGNTIYF. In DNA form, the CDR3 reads TGTGCCAGCAGTGAACAGGGGGCTGGAAACACCATATATTTT.

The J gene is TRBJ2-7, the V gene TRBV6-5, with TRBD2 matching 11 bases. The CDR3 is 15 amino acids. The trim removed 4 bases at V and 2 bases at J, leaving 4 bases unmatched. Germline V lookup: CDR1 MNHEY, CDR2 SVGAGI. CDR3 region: CASSWGLAATYEQYF. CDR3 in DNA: TGTGCCAGCAGTTGGGGACTAGCGGCGACCTACGAGCAGTACTTC.

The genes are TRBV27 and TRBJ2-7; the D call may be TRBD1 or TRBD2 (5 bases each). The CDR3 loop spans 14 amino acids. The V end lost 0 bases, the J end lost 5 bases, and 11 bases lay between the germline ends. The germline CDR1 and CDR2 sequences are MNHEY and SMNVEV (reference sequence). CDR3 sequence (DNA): TGTGCCAGCAGTTTATCGGGGGTTTGGGACGAGCAGTACTTC. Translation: CASSLSGVWDEQYF.

CDR3 sequence reads: CASHSRLNTEAFF. CDR3 nucleotides: TGTGCCAGCCATTCCCGGCTGAACACTGAAGCTTTCTTT. This chain uses TRBV5-4 with TRBJ1-1; D uncertain. V was trimmed by 7 bases and J by 0 bases, leaving 10 bases between them. The CDR3 is 13 residues long. The germline gives CDR1 SGHNT, CDR2 YYREEE (reference sequence).

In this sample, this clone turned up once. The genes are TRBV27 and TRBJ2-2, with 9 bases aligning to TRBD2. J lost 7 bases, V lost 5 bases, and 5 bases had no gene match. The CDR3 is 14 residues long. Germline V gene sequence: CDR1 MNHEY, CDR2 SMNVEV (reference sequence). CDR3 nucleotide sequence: TGTGCCAGCAGTGGCGGGGGGGCGAGCGGGGAGCTGTTTTTT. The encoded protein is CASSGGGASGELFF.

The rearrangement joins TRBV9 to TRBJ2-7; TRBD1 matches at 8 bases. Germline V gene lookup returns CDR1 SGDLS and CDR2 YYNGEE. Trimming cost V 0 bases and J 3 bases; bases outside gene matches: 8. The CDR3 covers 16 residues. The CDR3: CASSVEGVTGVYEQYF. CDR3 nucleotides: TGTGCCAGCAGCGTAGAAGGTGTGACAGGGGTCTACGAGCAGTACTTC.

CDR3 loop: CASSPRLDYNEQFF. The CDR3 nucleotides are TGTGCCAGCAGCCCCCGACTAGACTACAATGAGCAGTTCTTC. The V call is TRBV9, the J call TRBJ2-1, with TRBD2 as a possible D gene (6 bases). V lost 4 bases to trimming and J lost 3 bases, with 11 bases between them. Germline V gene data show CDR1 as SGDLS and CDR2 as YYNGEE. The length of the CDR3 is 14 residues.

The CDR3 coding sequence is TGTGCCAGCAGTTACGGTATTGGCGAGACAGCAGATACGCAGTATTTT. Protein product: CASSYGIGETADTQYF. The chain is built from TRBV6-5 and TRBJ2-3; possibly TRBD1 for D (5 bases). The germline V gene encodes CDR1 MNHEY and CDR2 SVGAGI. Trimming cost V 2 bases and J 4 bases, with 16 bases left between them. This CDR3 comprises 16 residues.

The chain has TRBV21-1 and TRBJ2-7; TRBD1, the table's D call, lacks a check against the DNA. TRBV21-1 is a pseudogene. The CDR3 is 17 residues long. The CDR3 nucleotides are TGTGCCAGCAGCAAAGAGGCGACACAGGTGTTAGTCTACGAGCAGTACTTC. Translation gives CASSKEATQVLVYEQYF.

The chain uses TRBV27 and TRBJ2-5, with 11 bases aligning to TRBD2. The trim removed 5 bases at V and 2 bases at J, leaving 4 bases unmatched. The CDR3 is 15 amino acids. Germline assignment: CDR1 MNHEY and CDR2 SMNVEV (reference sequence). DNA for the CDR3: TGTGCCAGCAGTAGAATAGCGGGGGGGCAAGAGACCCAGTACTTC. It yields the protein CASSRIAGGQETQYF.

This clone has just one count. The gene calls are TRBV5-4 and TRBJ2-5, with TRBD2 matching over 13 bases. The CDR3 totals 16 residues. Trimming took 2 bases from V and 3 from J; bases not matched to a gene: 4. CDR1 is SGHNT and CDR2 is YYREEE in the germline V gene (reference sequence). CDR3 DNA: TGTGCCAGCAGCTTACCTGGACTAGCGGGGGAAGAGACCCAGTACTTC. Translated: CASSLPGLAGEETQYF.

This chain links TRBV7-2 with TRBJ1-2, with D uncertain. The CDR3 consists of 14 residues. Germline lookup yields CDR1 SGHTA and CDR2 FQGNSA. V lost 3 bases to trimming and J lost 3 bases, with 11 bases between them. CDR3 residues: CASSLETFDYGYTF. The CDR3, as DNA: TGTGCCAGCAGCTTGGAAACATTCGACTATGGCTACACCTTC.

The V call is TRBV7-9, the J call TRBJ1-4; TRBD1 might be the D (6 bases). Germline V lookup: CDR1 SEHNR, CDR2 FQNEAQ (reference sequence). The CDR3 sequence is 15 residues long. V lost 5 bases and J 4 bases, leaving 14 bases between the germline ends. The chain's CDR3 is CASSPEGGINEKLFF. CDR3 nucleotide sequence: TGTGCCAGCAGCCCTGAAGGGGGGATTAATGAAAAACTGTTTTTT. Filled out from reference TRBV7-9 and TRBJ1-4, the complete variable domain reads DTGVSQNPRHKITKRGQNVTFRCDPISEHNRLYWYRQTLGQGPEFLTYFQNEAQLEKSRLLSDRFSAERPKGSFSTLEIQRTEQGDSAMYLCASSPEGGINEKLFFGSGTQLSVL.

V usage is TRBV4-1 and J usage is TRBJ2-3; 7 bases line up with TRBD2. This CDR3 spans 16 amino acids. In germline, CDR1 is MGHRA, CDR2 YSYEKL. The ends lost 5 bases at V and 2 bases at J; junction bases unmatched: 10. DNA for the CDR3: TGCGCCAGCAGCTTTATGGGGGGGGGATACACAGATACGCAGTATTTT. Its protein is CASSFMGGGYTDTQYF.

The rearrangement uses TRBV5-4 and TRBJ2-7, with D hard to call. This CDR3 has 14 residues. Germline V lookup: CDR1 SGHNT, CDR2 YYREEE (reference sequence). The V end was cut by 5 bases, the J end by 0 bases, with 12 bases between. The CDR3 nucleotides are TGTGCCAGCAGTCCTGCGACGGGCTCCTACGAGCAGTACTTC. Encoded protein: CASSPATGSYEQYF.

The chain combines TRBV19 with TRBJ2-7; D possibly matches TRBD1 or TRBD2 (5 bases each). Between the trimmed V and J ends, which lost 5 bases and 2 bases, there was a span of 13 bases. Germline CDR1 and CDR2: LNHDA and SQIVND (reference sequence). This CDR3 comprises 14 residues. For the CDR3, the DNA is TGTGCCAGTAGTCCGGGGCCCATTACCTACGAGCAGTACTTC. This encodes CASSPGPITYEQYF.

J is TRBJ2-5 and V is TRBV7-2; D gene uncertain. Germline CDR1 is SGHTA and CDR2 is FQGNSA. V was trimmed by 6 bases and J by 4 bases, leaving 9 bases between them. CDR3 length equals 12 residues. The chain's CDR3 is CASSRLAETQYF. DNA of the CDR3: TGTGCCAGCAGTAGACTCGCAGAGACCCAGTACTTC.

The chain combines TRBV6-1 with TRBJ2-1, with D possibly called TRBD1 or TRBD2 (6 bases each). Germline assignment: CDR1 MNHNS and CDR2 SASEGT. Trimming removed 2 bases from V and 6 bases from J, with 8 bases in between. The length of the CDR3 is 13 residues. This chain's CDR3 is CASSERGVNEQFF. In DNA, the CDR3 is TGTGCCAGCAGTGAAAGGGGGGTCAATGAGCAGTTCTTC.

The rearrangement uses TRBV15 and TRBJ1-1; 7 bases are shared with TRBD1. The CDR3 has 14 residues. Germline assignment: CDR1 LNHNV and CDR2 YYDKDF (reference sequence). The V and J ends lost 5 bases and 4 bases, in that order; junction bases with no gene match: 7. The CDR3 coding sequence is TGTGCCACCAGCGGAGGGGGCTGGGGCACTGAAGCTTTCTTT. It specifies CATSGGGWGTEAFF.

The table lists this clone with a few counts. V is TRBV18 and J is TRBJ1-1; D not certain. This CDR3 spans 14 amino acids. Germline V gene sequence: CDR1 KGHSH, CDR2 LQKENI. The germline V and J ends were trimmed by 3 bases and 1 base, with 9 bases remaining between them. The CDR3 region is CASSPSPWNTEAFF. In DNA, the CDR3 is TGTGCCAGCTCACCCTCACCATGGAACACTGAAGCTTTCTTT.

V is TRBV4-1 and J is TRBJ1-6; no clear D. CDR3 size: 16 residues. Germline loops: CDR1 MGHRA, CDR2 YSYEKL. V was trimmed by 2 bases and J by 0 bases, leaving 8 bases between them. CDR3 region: CASSQSRSSYNSPLHF. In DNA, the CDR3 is TGCGCCAGCAGCCAAAGCAGGAGCTCCTATAATTCACCCCTCCACTTT.

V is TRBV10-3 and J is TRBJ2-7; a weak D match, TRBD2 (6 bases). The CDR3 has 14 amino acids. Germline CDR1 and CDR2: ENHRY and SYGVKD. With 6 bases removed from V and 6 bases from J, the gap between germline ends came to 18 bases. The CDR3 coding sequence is TGTGCCATCAGAGACGGACGGGGGACGGGCGAGCAGTACTTC. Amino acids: CAIRDGRGTGEQYF.

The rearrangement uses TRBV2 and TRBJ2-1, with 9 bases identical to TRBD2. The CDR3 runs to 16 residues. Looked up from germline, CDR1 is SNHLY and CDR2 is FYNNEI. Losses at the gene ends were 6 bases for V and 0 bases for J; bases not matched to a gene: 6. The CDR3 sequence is CASRPLAGISYNEQFF. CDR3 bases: TGTGCCAGCAGGCCACTAGCGGGCATCTCCTACAATGAGCAGTTCTTC.

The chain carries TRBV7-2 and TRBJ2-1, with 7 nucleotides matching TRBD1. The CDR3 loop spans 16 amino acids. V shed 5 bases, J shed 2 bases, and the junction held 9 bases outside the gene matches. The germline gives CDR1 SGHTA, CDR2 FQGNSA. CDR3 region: CASSPTDRFTYNEQFF. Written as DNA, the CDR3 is TGTGCCAGCAGCCCGACGGACAGGTTCACCTACAATGAGCAGTTCTTC.

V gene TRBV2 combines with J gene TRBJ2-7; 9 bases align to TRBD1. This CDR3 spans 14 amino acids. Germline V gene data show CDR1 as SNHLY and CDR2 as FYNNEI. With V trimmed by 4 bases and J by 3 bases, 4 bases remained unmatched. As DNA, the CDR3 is TGTGCCAGCAGTGGCCGGACAGGGGACTACGAGCAGTACTTC. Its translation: CASSGRTGDYEQYF.

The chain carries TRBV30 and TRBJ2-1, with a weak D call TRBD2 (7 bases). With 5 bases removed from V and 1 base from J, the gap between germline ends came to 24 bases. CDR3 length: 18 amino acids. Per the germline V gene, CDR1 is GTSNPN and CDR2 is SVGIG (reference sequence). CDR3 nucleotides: TGTGCCTGGGGGGGGGACACCCCGAGGGGGATATCCTACAATGAGCAGTTCTTC. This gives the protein CAWGGDTPRGISYNEQFF.

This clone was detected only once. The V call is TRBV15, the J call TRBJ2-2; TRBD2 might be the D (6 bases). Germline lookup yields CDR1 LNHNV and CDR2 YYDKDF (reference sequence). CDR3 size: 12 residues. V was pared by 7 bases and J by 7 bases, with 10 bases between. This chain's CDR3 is CATNGGIGELFF. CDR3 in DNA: TGTGCCACCAATGGGGGGATCGGGGAGCTGTTTTTT.